The present T cell receptor beta chain was sequenced within a study of blood T cell repertoires in COVID-19. Background on the study: Collection of acute and convalescent COVID-19 samples took place in the United States, Italy and Spain. Nucleic acid was either cDNA or gDNA, and it came from T cells, B-cell-depleted T cells, or PBMCs.

The CDR3 runs to 17 residues. Germline V gives CDR1 SGHNT, CDR2 YENEEA. Trimming removed 0 bases at V and 3 bases at J, with 12 bases between. The study drew participants aged about 18 to 90 years from about two dozen US areas. The data were produced by immunoSEQ multiplex PCR, yet TCRdb's version contains in-frame clones alone and is incomplete. The sample lists about 210,000 clones, 81% occurring once. Specimen: PBMCs or T cells enriched from blood (not recorded which). J is TRBJ1-6 and V is TRBV11-3, with D maybe TRBD1 (5 bases). This sequence originates from a woman between 45 and 60 years old with acute COVID-19. CDR3 amino acids: CASSLDLGGGYNSPLHF. CDR3 DNA sequence: TGTGCCAGCAGCTTAGATCTGGGCGGGGGCTATAATTCACCCCTCCACTTT.